This TCR beta chain was recorded in a study of blood T cell repertoires in COVID-19. At the level of the study: The United States, Italy and Spain supplied acute and convalescent COVID-19 samples. Nucleic acid was either cDNA or gDNA, and it came from T cells, B-cell-depleted T cells, or PBMCs.

Germline values: CDR1 KGHDR, CDR2 SFDVKD. V lost 3 bases to trimming and J lost 6 bases, with 10 bases between them. The length of the CDR3 is 13 residues. There are a few counts of this clone. In the authors' methods: Amplification of reference gene primers was used by the study to estimate nucleated cell counts. Data came from immunoSEQ multiplex PCR; TCRdb stores just in-frame clones and leaves some out. V and J calls and clone size are copied from that table; D and trimming were computed from the DNA. Of 120,000 to 150,000 clones listed, roughly 84% are singletons. The chain joins TRBV24-1 to TRBJ1-2; tentative D call: TRBD1 (5 bases). The sample comprised peripheral blood. The TCR comes from a human donor in a cohort sampled during active COVID-19. The CDR3 protein is CATSDSHRHGYTF. The DNA for the CDR3 is TGTGCCACCAGTGATAGCCACAGGCATGGCTACACCTTC.